The present T cell receptor beta chain was sequenced within a study of identical twins. Study-wide points: Abundant beta clonotypes from cord blood had fewer insertions, unlike memory repertoires, which showed none. The study drew conclusions from cross-sectional statistical analysis, not from following the same donors.

V shed 3 bases and J 10 bases; nucleotides not matched to a gene: 3. The CDR3 runs 12 residues. Germline V gene lookup returns CDR1 DFQATT and CDR2 SNEGSKA (reference sequence). Unique molecular identifiers were in the cDNA, with template-switch universal primer binding. TCRdb processed the 5' RACE reads anew with MiXCR; each CDR3 protein has one entry. Altogether approximately 670,000 distinct CDR3 sequences are present, roughly 6% being singletons, with the ten largest covering approximately 2%. In its sample, this clonotype was seen a few times. Its specificity is not known. Sequencing was carried out using naive T cells sorted from blood. This clonotype was sampled from a man younger than 30 in good health. This rearrangement joins TRBV20-1 to TRBJ2-1, with TRBD2 matching over 10 bases. The CDR3 DNA reads TGCAGTGCTAGGATGACTAGCGGGGAGCAGTTCTTC. This encodes CSARMTSGEQFF.